The entry that follows covers one TCR beta chain sequence. Its cognate antigen is unknown. V dropped 3 bases and J dropped 7 bases, with 22 bases sitting between them. The CDR3 sequence is 18 residues long. Germline V lookup: CDR1 MRHNA, CDR2 SNTAGT. This record comes from a study of identical twins. Study results and caveats: Carriage of fewer insertions was seen in abundant cord blood beta clonotypes, whereas memory repertoires showed none. Invariant MAIT and iNKT cells may have partly biased zero-insertion analyses. Those out-of-frame alpha sequences shared by twins showed an excess of low generation probability.

Everyone who donated was a healthy Caucasian. TCRdb re-called the 5' RACE reads with MiXCR, one entry per CDR3 protein. Of some 300,000 distinct CDR3 sequences detected, 9% to 15% appear once; the ten largest clones hold 6% to 9%. These data were likewise used in another study, on yellow fever vaccine responses in identical twins.

The sequencing sample was made of CD8+ T cells sorted from blood. This chain uses TRBV6-4 with TRBJ2-6; TRBD2 might be the D (6 bases). This TCR came from a woman aged 18 to 35 in good health. CDR3 loop: CASSELGFGRGIANVLTF. In DNA, the CDR3 is TGTGCCAGCAGTGAGTTAGGGTTCGGGCGCGGGATAGCCAACGTCCTGACTTTC.